The T cell receptor beta chain described here comes from a study of CD4 T cells in relation to SARS-CoV-2 and coronaviruses. Study-wide context: ViraFEST: approximately eleven-day antigen culture of PBMCs, then TCR beta CDR3 sequencing.

Before the COVID-19 pandemic, during about 2010-2018, CD4+ T cells were taken from unexposed donors. The cells were cultured for under 13 days before CD4+ T cells were isolated. Cells permitting, SARS-CoV-2 S/N and four cold-coronavirus spikes were tested on unexposed-donor CD4+ T cells. About 2 million PBMCs per well were cultured with 8.5 to 10 IU/ml IL-2. The V gene lost 5 bases and the J gene lost 6 bases, with 19 bases spanning the gap. This CDR3 comprises 14 residues. In germline, CDR1 is SQVTM, CDR2 ANQGSEA. This clone was counted between two and nine times. Its antigen is unknown. Produced via immunoSEQ multiplex PCR; TCRdb's table is partial and in-frame only. The sample carries tens of thousands of clones, roughly 70% recorded once.

This chain joins TRBV29-1 and TRBJ1-1; possibly TRBD1 for D (6 bases). Sequencing was carried out using CD4+ T cells from PBMCs, cultured in vitro. The clonotype comes from a human donor in good health. CDR3 nucleotides: TGCAGCGTTTTGGTCAGGGGTCGTCTCCCTGAAGCTTTCTTT. Translating it yields CSVLVRGRLPEAFF.